Following are 8 T cell receptor beta chains from one sample sequenced in a study of blood T cell repertoires in COVID-19. The protocol was immunoSEQ multiplex PCR, while the TCRdb copy is restricted to in-frame clones and leaves out a portion. The sample contains around 18,000 clones, roughly nine tenths of which appear only once. The sample taken for sequencing was peripheral blood. The source of these receptors is a man aged 55 to 70 with active COVID-19.

The chain has TRBV2 and TRBJ1-5; 7 nucleotides line up with TRBD1. There are 15 residues in the CDR3. J gave up 4 bases and V 6 bases, and 9 bases lay outside the gene matches. The germline gives CDR1 SNHLY, CDR2 FYNNEI. CDR3 DNA sequence: TGTGCCAGCAGCAGACAGGGAGGTTGGAATCAGCCCCAGCATTTT. As protein: CASSRQGGWNQPQHF.

The chain joins TRBV5-8 to TRBJ2-3; TRBD1 is a possible D gene (6 bases). The V end was cut by 4 bases, the J end by 2 bases, with 11 bases between. Germline V gene data show CDR1 as SGHTS and CDR2 as YDEGEE. CDR3 length: 14 residues. CDR3 sequence (DNA): TGTGCCAGCAGCACGGGACACTACACAGATACGCAGTATTTT. This codes for CASSTGHYTDTQYF.

The chain uses TRBV6-5 and TRBJ2-5, with TRBD1 identical over 7 bases. J lost 5 bases, V lost 2 bases, and 8 bases had no gene match. CDR1 MNHEY and CDR2 SVGAGI come from the germline V gene. CDR3 size: 15 residues. The CDR3: CASSYRQGRGETQYF. The CDR3 bases are TGTGCCAGCAGTTACAGACAGGGACGAGGGGAGACCCAGTACTTC.

The chain uses TRBV29-1 and TRBJ1-1, with D possibly being TRBD1 (6 bases). Germline V gene data show CDR1 as SQVTM and CDR2 as ANQGSEA. This CDR3 spans 8 amino acids. V was shortened by 8 bases and J by 9 bases, with 7 bases between the two germline ends. CDR3 in amino acids: CSTGKAFF. Written as DNA, the CDR3 is TGCAGCACAGGGAAAGCTTTCTTT. Full variable domain (outside the CDR3, taken from reference TRBV29-1 and TRBJ1-1): SAVISQKPSRDICQRGTSLTIQCQVDSQVTMMFWYRQQPGQSLTLIATANQGSEATYESGFVIDKFPISRPNLTFSTLTVSNMSPEDSSIYLCSTGKAFFGQGTRLTVV.

V usage is TRBV19 and J usage is TRBJ2-2; 9 bases are shared with TRBD1. This CDR3 has 16 amino acids. Germline CDR1 is LNHDA and CDR2 is SQIVND (reference sequence). J was trimmed by 1 base and V by 4 bases; bases with no gene match: 4. DNA for the CDR3: TGTGCCAGTAGTACCAAGGGACAGGGGAACACCGGGGAGCTGTTTTTT. Its translation is CASSTKGQGNTGELFF.

This clone has just one count. V is TRBV4-3 and J is TRBJ1-5; tentatively, D is TRBD1 (6 bases). The V end was cut by 5 bases, the J end by 8 bases, with 13 bases between. CDR3 length: 13 amino acids. Germline lookup yields CDR1 LGHNA and CDR2 YSLEER. Here the CDR3 reads CASSIGQTEPQHF. The CDR3 DNA reads as TGCGCCAGCAGCATAGGACAGACCGAGCCCCAGCATTTT.

The chain employs TRBV18 and TRBJ2-3, with no clear D. V lost 3 bases to trimming and J lost 5 bases, with 9 bases between them. The CDR3 extends over 13 amino acids. CDR1 is KGHSH and CDR2 is LQKENI in the germline V gene. CDR3 DNA: TGTGCCAGCTCACCCCAAGGCGGAGATACGCAGTATTTT. Translation: CASSPQGGDTQYF.

The chain combines TRBV24-1 with TRBJ2-1, with TRBD2 matching 10 bases. After removal of 2 bases from V and 0 bases from J, the junction contained 3 bases not matched to a gene. Germline-derived CDR1 and CDR2 are KGHDR and SFDVKD. CDR3 length: 17 amino acids. CDR3 loop: CATSDWLAGASYNEQFF. The CDR3 coding sequence is TGTGCCACCAGTGATTGGCTAGCGGGAGCCTCCTACAATGAGCAGTTCTTC.